Below are 20 T cell receptor beta chains sequenced from a single sample in a study of control samples from healthy donors and cancer patients. Sequencing used immunoSEQ multiplex PCR; TCRdb keeps in-frame clones, though not all of them. The repertoire has 400,000 to 500,000 clones, roughly 90% of them found once; the top ten carry 5.5% to 7.5%. Sequenced sample: PBMCs. The receptor source for this set is a man aged 35-49 years with head and neck cancer.

The chain links TRBV24-1 to TRBJ2-7; D may match TRBD1 or TRBD2 (5 bases each). The CDR3 runs 14 residues. Germline V gene lookup returns CDR1 KGHDR and CDR2 SFDVKD. The V and J ends lost 0 bases and 5 bases respectively, with 10 bases between them. CDR3 sequence reads: CATSDLSRGDEQYF. For the CDR3, the DNA is TGTGCCACCAGTGATTTGTCGAGGGGCGACGAGCAGTACTTC.

This clone came up once. The chain has TRBV5-6 and TRBJ2-6; 14 bases map to TRBD2. This CDR3 spans 19 amino acids. Germline CDR1 reads SGHDT; CDR2 reads YYEEEE. V was pared by 2 bases and J by 4 bases, with 8 bases of the junction left unmatched. The CDR3 DNA sequence: TGTGCCAGCAGCTTTCGAGGACTAGCGGGGGGCCTCGGGGCCAACGTCCTGACTTTC. This codes for CASSFRGLAGGLGANVLTF.

This chain links TRBV7-9 with TRBJ2-1, with TRBD2 matching 8 bases. Germline CDR1 is SEHNR and CDR2 is FQNEAQ (reference sequence). Trimming took 4 bases from V and 0 from J; bases not matched to a gene: 8. The CDR3 sequence is 17 residues long. DNA of the CDR3: TGTGCCAGCAGCTCGAAACCCGGGGGGGCCTCCTACAATGAGCAGTTCTTC. Its translation: CASSSKPGGASYNEQFF.

The chain uses TRBV3-1 (or the pseudogene TRBV3-2) and TRBJ1-2; 11 bases fit TRBD1. V dropped 4 bases and J dropped 6; count of bases not matched to a gene: 10. CDR1 LGHDT and CDR2 YNNKEL come from the germline V gene (reference sequence). This CDR3 is 16 amino acids long. The CDR3 sequence is CASSLIGTGGKNGYTF. The DNA of the CDR3 is TGTGCCAGCAGCCTTATCGGGACAGGGGGAAAAAATGGCTACACCTTC.

The chain combines TRBV2 with TRBJ1-2; D is unclear. The CDR3 sequence is 11 residues long. Germline assignment: CDR1 SNHLY and CDR2 FYNNEI. V gave up 5 bases and J gave up 3 bases, with 4 bases separating them. The CDR3 reads CASSTYYGYTF. The CDR3, as DNA: TGTGCCAGCAGTACCTACTATGGCTACACCTTC.

J is TRBJ2-7 and V is TRBV19, with TRBD1 matching over 8 bases. The CDR3 consists of 14 residues. Trimming removed 2 bases from V and 2 bases from J; junction bases left unmatched: 2. The germline V gene has CDR1 LNHDA and CDR2 SQIVND (reference sequence). CDR3 sequence: CASSIQGATYEQYF. Here the CDR3 DNA reads TGTGCCAGTAGTATACAGGGGGCCACCTACGAGCAGTACTTC.

V usage is TRBV6-5 and J usage is TRBJ2-3; D gene unclear. Trimming took 0 bases from V and 6 from J, leaving 7 bases between them. In germline, CDR1 is MNHEY, CDR2 SVGAGI. CDR3 length equals 13 residues. The CDR3: CASSYSLRDTQYF. CDR3 nucleotides: TGTGCCAGCAGTTACTCGTTGAGGGATACGCAGTATTTT.

V is TRBV15 and J is TRBJ1-4; 7 bases match TRBD1. Germline V lookup: CDR1 LNHNV, CDR2 YYDKDF (reference sequence). Trimming took 1 base from V and 6 from J; bases not matched to a gene: 5. The CDR3 contains 15 residues. CDR3 amino acids: CATSRGRGPDEKLFF. CDR3 nucleotides: TGTGCCACCAGCAGAGGGAGGGGGCCGGATGAAAAACTGTTTTTT.

The rearrangement joins TRBV30 to TRBJ1-1; 9 positions agree with TRBD1. Germline assignment: CDR1 GTSNPN and CDR2 SVGIG (reference sequence). V dropped 8 bases and J dropped 1; count of bases not matched to a gene: 5. The CDR3 covers 13 residues. The CDR3 loop is CASWTGENTEAFF. DNA of the CDR3: TGTGCCAGTTGGACAGGGGAGAACACTGAAGCTTTCTTT.

A word on this clone: The sample carries other DNA sequences with the same CDR3. Here the CDR3 reads CASSFGEKLFF. In DNA, the CDR3 is TGTGCCAGCAGTTTTGGTGAAAAACTGTTTTTT. This sequence joins TRBV12-3 or TRBV12-4 and TRBJ1-4; D gene unclear. V was shortened by 3 bases and J by 7 bases, with 3 bases between the two germline ends. CDR3 length equals 11 residues.

This clone has a handful of counts. The chain recombines TRBV7-8 with TRBJ2-6; D may be TRBD1 (5 bases). V shed 0 bases and J shed 1 base, with 7 bases lying between them. The germline gives CDR1 SGHVS, CDR2 FQNEAQ. This CDR3 has 16 amino acids. This chain's CDR3 is CASSLAHRSGANVLTF. In DNA form, the CDR3 reads TGTGCCAGCAGCTTAGCACACAGGTCTGGGGCCAACGTCCTGACTTTC.

The V and J genes are TRBV19 and TRBJ1-1; D unclear. Trimming left V 3 bases short and J 7 bases short, with 18 bases between. In germline, CDR1 is LNHDA, CDR2 SQIVND (reference sequence). The CDR3 length is 15 residues. CDR3 sequence: CASSIILRAPIEAFF. The CDR3 DNA follows: TGTGCCAGTAGTATCATCCTTCGGGCCCCGATTGAAGCTTTCTTT.

CDR3 nucleotides: TGTGCCAGTAGCTCTCCTAGCGGGCCGGGCTCCTACAATGAGCAGTTCTTC. Protein product: CASSSPSGPGSYNEQFF. The chain couples TRBV19 to TRBJ2-1, with 8 bases lining up with TRBD2. The germline V gene encodes CDR1 LNHDA and CDR2 SQIVND (reference sequence). Losses at the gene ends were 6 bases for V and 0 bases for J; bases not matched to a gene: 10. The CDR3 is 17 amino acids.

The chain has TRBV4-2 and TRBJ2-7; a possible D gene is TRBD2 (6 bases). The CDR3 covers 16 residues. V was clipped by 3 bases and J by 2 bases, with 17 bases between them. Germline V lookup: CDR1 LGHNA, CDR2 YNFKEQ. The CDR3 loop reads CASSQVLSGNAYEQYF. In DNA, the CDR3 is TGTGCCAGCAGCCAGGTACTTAGCGGCAATGCCTACGAGCAGTACTTC.

This chain uses TRBV4-1 with TRBJ2-7; TRBD2 matches 8 bases. Germline CDR1 reads MGHRA; CDR2 reads YSYEKL. V gave up 7 bases and J gave up 2 bases; unmatched junction bases: 10. This CDR3 is 15 amino acids long. This chain's CDR3 is CASTEASGLAYEQYF. The CDR3 DNA reads TGCGCCAGCACCGAAGCTAGCGGGCTCGCCTACGAGCAGTACTTC.

The genes are TRBV6-5 and TRBJ1-1; D is perhaps TRBD1 (5 bases). The CDR3 covers 14 residues. V lost 7 bases, J lost 0 bases, and 12 bases lay in between. Germline V CDR1 and CDR2: MNHEY, SVGAGI. In DNA, the CDR3 is TGTGCCAGCACCACACGGGGCTTGAACACTGAAGCTTTCTTT. This codes for CASTTRGLNTEAFF.

The chain carries TRBV11-3 and TRBJ2-2, with 7 nucleotides matching TRBD1. The CDR3 consists of 14 residues. CDR1 and CDR2 (germline): SGHNT, YENEEA. After removal of 2 bases from V and 6 bases from J, the junction contained 3 bases not matched to a gene. CDR3 bases: TGTGCCAGCAGCTTAACAGGGGTCTCCGGGGAGCTGTTTTTT. This translates into CASSLTGVSGELFF.

The rearrangement uses TRBV6-1 and TRBJ1-1; weak D call: TRBD1 (5 bases). The CDR3 sequence is 15 residues long. Between the trimmed V and J ends, which lost 3 bases and 3 bases, there was a span of 14 bases. The germline CDR1 and CDR2 sequences are MNHNS and SASEGT. CDR3 in DNA: TGTGCCAGCAGTGATCAGGGACTAACAGACACTGAAGCTTTCTTT. It specifies CASSDQGLTDTEAFF.

The chain carries TRBV4-3 and TRBJ2-7, with 8 bases fitting TRBD1. CDR1 LGHNA and CDR2 YSLEER come from the germline V gene. V dropped 1 base and J dropped 3; count of bases not matched to a gene: 8. The CDR3 covers 16 residues. Written as DNA, the CDR3 is TGCGCCAGCAGCCAAGGGGGCGCAGGGGGCTACTACGAGCAGTACTTC. Encoded protein: CASSQGGAGGYYEQYF.

This chain uses TRBV6-6 with TRBJ1-3; D is unclear. Looked up from germline, CDR1 is MNHNY and CDR2 is SVGAGI (reference sequence). This CDR3 contains 16 residues. Trimming took off 4 bases at V and 6 bases at J, with 19 bases between the two ends. The CDR3 spells CASSSPHEGSENTIYF. DNA for the CDR3: TGTGCCAGCAGTTCGCCCCACGAGGGCTCGGAAAACACCATATATTTT.